The text below deals with one T cell receptor (beta chain). The target antigen is unknown. A read error may account for a junction end that differs from germline. RNA transcripts gave rise to amplified TCR beta CDR3 regions. With the HTBI primer set, the TCR CDR3 went through a first round of RT-PCR. From the multiplex PCR reads, TCRdb called clonotypes with MiXCR, one entry per CDR3 protein. The sample holds roughly 500,000 distinct CDR3 sequences, 40% to 55% seen once. Germline V gives CDR1 SEHNR, CDR2 FQNEAQ (reference sequence). The CDR3 totals 13 residues. These data come from a study of T cells in Graves' hyperthyroidism and ophthalmopathy. Points from the study as a whole: Most thyroid clonotypes expanded above 0.001 appeared in blood too. The model predicted ophthalmopathy a median approximately six months before onset.

Lactation, pregnancy, other autoimmune disease or uncontrolled infection excluded patients. The diagnoses drew upon clinical symptoms, serum thyroxine and TRAb, thyroid ultrasound and orbital computed tomography. Sequenced: peripheral blood or thyroid tissue (not recorded which). The TCR sequence derives from an adult woman with Graves' disease, either hyperthyroidism or ophthalmopathy (not recorded which). The V and J genes are TRBV7-9 and TRBJ2-7; TRBD1 matches at 8 bases. DNA for the CDR3: TGCGCCAGCTCTGGACAGGGATCCTACGAGCAGTACTTC. Residues: CASSGQGSYEQYF.